Listed here is a single T cell receptor (beta chain). Assay: immunoSEQ multiplex PCR; the TCRdb copy retains only in-frame clones and omits some. The sample has around 200,000 clones, 85% to 95% seen once. The ends were cut back, 3 bases at V and 7 bases at J, with 6 bases in the middle. Germline lookup yields CDR1 LNHDA and CDR2 SQIVND (reference sequence). The length of the CDR3 is 11 residues. The data originate from a study of control samples from healthy donors and cancer patients. Sequenced: blood. The chain carries TRBV19 and TRBJ1-2; the D gene is possibly TRBD1 (5 bases). This TCR was sampled from a man between 18 and 29 years old in good health. CDR3 sequence (DNA): TGTGCCAGTAGTATGGGGGTTGGCTACACCTTC. Its translation is CASSMGVGYTF.